A selection of T cell receptor beta chains follows, all from one sample in a study of tumor-infiltrating lymphocytes in primary liver carcinoma. TCRdb re-called the multiplex PCR reads with MiXCR, one entry per CDR3 protein. Here the sample spans more than 150,000 distinct CDR3 sequences, 50% to 75% being singletons. Sample: peripheral blood. These receptors all stem from a man between 40 and 49 years old with primary liver carcinoma and hepatitis B virus infection. Each CDR3 is given with its conserved first and last residue. A D gene is named only where the DNA matches it firmly. The listing skips clone size in some rows; elsewhere it reads once, few, many or a size class.

DNA	CDR3	D	size	V	J
TGTGCCAGCAGCGGGGGCTTTGACTCCTCTGGGGCCAACGTCCTGACTTTC	CASSGGFDSSGANVLTF	.	few	TRBV5-6	TRBJ2-6
TGTGCCAGCAGCGCGGGACTAGCGGAAACAGATACGCAGTATTTT	CASSAGLAETDTQYF	TRBD2	.	TRBV6-1	TRBJ2-3
TGTGCCAGCAGTCTCGCAGGGGTACAAGAGACCCAGTACTTC	CASSLAGVQETQYF	.	.	TRBV12-3/TRBV12-4	TRBJ2-5
TGTGCCAGCAGCTTAAATACAGGGGGCAATCAGCCCCAGCATTTT	CASSLNTGGNQPQHF	TRBD1	.	TRBV7-9	TRBJ1-5
TGTGCCAGCAGCCGTGGGGACGGAAGGATACAAGAGACCCAGTACTTC	CASSRGDGRIQETQYF	.	few	TRBV7-9	TRBJ2-5
TGTGCCAGCAAAGGGGGGAGATGGGGCGCCGGGGAGCTGTTTTTT	CASKGGRWGAGELFF	.	.	TRBV7-8	TRBJ2-2
TGTGCCAGCAGACCCACCGGGAGGGAAAAAATGTTTTTT	CASRPTGREKMFF	.	.	TRBV6-5	TRBJ1-4
TGTGCCAGCAGCCACGGACCGACCTCCTCTGGAAACACCATATATTTT	CASSHGPTSSGNTIYF	.	.	TRBV14	TRBJ1-3
TGTGCCAGCAGTTTCGACGGACAGGCTAGCAATCAGCCCCAGCATTTT	CASSFDGQASNQPQHF	TRBD1	.	TRBV6-1	TRBJ1-5
TGCAGCGTTTATGGACCGGCGGGAGGAGAGACCCAGTACTTC	CSVYGPAGGETQYF	TRBD2	.	TRBV29-1	TRBJ2-5
TGTGCCAGCAGCTTACAAGGACCGACAGGGAATGAGCAGTTCTTC	CASSLQGPTGNEQFF	TRBD1	many	TRBV11-2	TRBJ2-1
TGTGCCAGCAGCCAAGGGACCGACGGGTACAAATATGGCTACACCTTC	CASSQGTDGYKYGYTF	.	.	TRBV4-2	TRBJ1-2